This T cell receptor beta chain was identified in a study of cytomegalovirus exposure and HLA in healthy donors. Findings and limits, study-wide: The CMV antigen specificity of a few CMV-associated chains was confirmed through in vitro analysis.

Primers for the PCR totalled 60 Vbeta and 13 Jbeta. Profiled with immunoSEQ multiplex PCR; TCRdb holds only in-frame clones, not every one. The sample contains 78,000 or so clones, roughly 80% of which appear only once. V lost 4 bases, J lost 2 bases, and 4 bases stayed unmatched. Germline V gene sequence: CDR1 MDHEN, CDR2 SYDVKM. This CDR3 has 15 amino acids. On this clone itself: Its antigen is still unknown.

This clonotype originated in a woman between 50 and 59 years old in good health and CMV-seronegative. Sequencing was done on a sample of PBMCs. This chain uses TRBV28 with TRBJ1-3; 8 bases are shared with TRBD1. The CDR3 nucleotides are TGTGCCAGCAGTTCCGCGACAGGGGCTGGAAACACCATATATTTT. Its protein is CASSSATGAGNTIYF.